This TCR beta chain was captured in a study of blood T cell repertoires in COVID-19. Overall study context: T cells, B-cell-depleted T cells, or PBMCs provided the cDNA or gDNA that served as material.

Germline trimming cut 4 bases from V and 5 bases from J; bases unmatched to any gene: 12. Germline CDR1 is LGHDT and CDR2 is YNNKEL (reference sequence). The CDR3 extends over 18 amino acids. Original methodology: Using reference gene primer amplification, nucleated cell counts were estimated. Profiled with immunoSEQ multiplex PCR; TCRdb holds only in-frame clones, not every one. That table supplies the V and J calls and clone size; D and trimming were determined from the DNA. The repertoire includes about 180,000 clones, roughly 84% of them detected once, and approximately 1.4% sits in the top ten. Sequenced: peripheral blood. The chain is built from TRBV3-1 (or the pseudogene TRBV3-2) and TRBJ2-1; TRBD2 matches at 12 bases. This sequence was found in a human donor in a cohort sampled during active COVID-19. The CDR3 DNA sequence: TGTGCCAGCAGCCCGTTACTAGCGGGGGGCCCCATGAACAATGAGCAGTTCTTC. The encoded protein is CASSPLLAGGPMNNEQFF.